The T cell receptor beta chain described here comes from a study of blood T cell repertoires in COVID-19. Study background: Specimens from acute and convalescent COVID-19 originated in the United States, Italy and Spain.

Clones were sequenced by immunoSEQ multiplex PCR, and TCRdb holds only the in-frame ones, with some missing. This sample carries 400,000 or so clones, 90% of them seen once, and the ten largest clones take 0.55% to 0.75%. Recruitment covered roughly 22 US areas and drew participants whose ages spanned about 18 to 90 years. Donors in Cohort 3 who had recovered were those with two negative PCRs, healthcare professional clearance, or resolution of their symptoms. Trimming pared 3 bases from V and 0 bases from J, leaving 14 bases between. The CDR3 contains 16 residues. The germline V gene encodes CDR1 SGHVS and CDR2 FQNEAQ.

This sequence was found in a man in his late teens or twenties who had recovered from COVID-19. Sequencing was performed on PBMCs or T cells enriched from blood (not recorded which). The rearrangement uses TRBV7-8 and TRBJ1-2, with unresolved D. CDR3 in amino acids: CASSFATDSPNYGYTF. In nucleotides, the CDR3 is TGTGCCAGCAGCTTCGCTACCGACTCCCCTAACTATGGCTACACCTTC.